This TCR beta chain was sequenced during a study of T-cell memory formation after mild COVID-19. The study's findings and limits: Prior to infection, memory already included some responding clones, suggesting cross-reactive memory joined.

This CDR3 is 11 amino acids long. Trimming cost V 6 bases and J 12 bases, with 12 bases left between them. TCRdb called the 5' RACE reads again in MiXCR, with one record for every CDR3 protein. This sample has roughly 35,000 distinct CDR3 sequences; 7% to 8% occur once, and the top ten carry approximately 28%. This clonotype was detected many times. Its target is not known. This TCR came from a man younger than 30 who had mild COVID-19 (a few samples of this study predate the infection). Cell type and time point are not known. What was sequenced was PBMCs or a T cell subset sorted from them (not recorded which). This chain uses TRBV12-3 or TRBV12-4 with TRBJ2-1, with a possible D match to TRBD2 (5 bases). The CDR3 loop is CASRNWRAQFF. Here the CDR3 DNA reads TGTGCCAGCAGGAACTGGCGGGCGCAGTTCTTC.